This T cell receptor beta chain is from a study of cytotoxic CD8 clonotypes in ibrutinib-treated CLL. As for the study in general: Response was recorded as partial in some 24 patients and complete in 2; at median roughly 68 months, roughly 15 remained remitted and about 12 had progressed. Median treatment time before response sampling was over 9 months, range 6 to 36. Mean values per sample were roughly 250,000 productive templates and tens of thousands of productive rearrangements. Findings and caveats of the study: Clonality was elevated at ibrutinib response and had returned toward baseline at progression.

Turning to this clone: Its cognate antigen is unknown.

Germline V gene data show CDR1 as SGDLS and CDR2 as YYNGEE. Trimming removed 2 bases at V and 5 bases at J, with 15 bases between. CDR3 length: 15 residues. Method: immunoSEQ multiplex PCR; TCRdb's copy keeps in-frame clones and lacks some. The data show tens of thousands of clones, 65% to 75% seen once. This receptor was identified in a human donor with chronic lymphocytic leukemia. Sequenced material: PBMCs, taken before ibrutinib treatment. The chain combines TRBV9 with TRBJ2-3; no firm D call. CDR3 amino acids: CASSVDPTTLDTQYF. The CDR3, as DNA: TGTGCCAGCAGCGTCGATCCCACTACTTTAGATACGCAGTATTTT. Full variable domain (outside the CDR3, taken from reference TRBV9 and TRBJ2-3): DSGVTQTPKHLITATGQRVTLRCSPRSGDLSVYWYQQSLDQGLQFLIQYYNGEERAKGNILERFSAQQFPDLHSELNLSSLELGDSALYFCASSVDPTTLDTQYFGPGTRLTVL.